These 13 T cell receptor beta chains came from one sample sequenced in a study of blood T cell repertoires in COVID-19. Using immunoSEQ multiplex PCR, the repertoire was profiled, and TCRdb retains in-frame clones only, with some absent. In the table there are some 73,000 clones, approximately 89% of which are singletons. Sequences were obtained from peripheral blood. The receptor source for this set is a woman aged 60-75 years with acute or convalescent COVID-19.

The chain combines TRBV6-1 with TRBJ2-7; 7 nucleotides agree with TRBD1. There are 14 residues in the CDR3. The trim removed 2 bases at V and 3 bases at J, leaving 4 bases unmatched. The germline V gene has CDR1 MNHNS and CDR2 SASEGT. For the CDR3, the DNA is TGTGCCAGCAGTGAATGGCCAGGGGGCTACGAGCAGTACTTC. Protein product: CASSEWPGGYEQYF.

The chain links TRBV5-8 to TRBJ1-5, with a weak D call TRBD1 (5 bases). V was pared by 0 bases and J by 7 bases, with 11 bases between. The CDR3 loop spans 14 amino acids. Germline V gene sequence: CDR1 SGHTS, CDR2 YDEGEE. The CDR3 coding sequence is TGTGCCAGCAGCTTGGCAAGGGGCGGACAGCCCCAGCATTTT. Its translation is CASSLARGGQPQHF.

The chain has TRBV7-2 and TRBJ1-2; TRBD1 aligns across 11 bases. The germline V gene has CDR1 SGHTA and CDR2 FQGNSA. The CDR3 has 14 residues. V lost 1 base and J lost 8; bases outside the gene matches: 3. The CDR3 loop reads CASSLGTGGAGYTF. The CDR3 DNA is TGTGCCAGCAGCTTAGGGACAGGGGGCGCCGGCTACACCTTC.

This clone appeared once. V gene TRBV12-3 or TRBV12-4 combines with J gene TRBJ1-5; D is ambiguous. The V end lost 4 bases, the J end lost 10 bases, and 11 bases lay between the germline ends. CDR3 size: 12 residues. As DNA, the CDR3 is TGTGCCAGCAGTTATGGGAGTGACCCCCAGCATTTT. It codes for CASSYGSDPQHF.

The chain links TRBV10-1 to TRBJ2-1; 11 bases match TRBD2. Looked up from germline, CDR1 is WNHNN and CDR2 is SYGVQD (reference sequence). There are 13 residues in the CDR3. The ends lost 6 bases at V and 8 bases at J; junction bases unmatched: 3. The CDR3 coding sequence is TGCGCCAGCAGCCCGGGACTAGCGGATGAGCAGTTCTTC. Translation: CASSPGLADEQFF.

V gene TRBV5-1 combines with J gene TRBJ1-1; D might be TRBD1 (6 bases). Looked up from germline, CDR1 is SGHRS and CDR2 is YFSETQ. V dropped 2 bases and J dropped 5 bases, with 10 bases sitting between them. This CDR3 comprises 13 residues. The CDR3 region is CASSFTGTTEAFF. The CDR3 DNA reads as TGCGCCAGCAGCTTCACAGGGACGACTGAAGCTTTCTTT.

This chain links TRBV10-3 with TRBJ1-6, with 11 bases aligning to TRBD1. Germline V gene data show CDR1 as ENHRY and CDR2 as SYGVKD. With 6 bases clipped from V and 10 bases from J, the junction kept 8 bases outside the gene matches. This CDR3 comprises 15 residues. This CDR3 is CAIRTGTGGKSPLHF. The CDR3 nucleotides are TGTGCCATCAGGACCGGGACAGGGGGTAAGTCACCCCTCCACTTT.

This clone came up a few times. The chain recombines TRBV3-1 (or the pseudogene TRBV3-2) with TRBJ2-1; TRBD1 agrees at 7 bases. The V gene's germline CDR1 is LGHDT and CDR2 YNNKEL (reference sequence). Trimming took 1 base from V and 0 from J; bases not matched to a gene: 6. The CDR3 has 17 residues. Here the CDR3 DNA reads TGTGCCAGCAGCCAAGCCCTCAGGGGGAGCTCCTACAATGAGCAGTTCTTC. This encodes CASSQALRGSSYNEQFF.

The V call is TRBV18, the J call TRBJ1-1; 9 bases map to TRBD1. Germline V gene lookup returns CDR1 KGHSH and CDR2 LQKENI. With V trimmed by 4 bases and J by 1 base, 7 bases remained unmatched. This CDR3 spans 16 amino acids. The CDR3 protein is CASSLSGTGPNTEAFF. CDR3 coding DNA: TGTGCCAGCTCACTCTCCGGGACAGGGCCGAACACTGAAGCTTTCTTT. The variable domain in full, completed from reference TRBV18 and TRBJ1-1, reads NAGVMQNPRHLVRRRGQEARLRCSPMKGHSHVYWYRQLPEEGLKFMVYLQKENIIDESGMPKERFSAEFPKEGPSILRIQQVVRGDSAAYFCASSLSGTGPNTEAFFGQGTRLTVV.

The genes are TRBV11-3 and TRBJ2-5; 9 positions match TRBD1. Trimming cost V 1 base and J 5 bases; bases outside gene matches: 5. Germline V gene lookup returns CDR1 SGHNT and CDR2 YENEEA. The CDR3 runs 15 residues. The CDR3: CASSLGTGAGETQYF. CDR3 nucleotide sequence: TGTGCCAGCAGCTTAGGGACAGGGGCCGGTGAGACCCAGTACTTC.

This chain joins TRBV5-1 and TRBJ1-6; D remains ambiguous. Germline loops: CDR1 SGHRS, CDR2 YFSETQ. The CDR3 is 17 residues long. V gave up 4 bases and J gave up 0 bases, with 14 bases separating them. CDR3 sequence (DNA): TGCGCCAGCAGCGCTGGGGAGATTAGCTCCTATAATTCACCCCTCCACTTT. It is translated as CASSAGEISSYNSPLHF.

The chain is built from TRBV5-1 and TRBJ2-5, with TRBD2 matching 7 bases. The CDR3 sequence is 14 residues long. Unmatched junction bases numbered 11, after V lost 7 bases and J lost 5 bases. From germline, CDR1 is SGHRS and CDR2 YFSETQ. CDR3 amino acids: CASWDLGLVETQYF. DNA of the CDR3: TGCGCCAGCTGGGACCTCGGACTAGTGGAGACCCAGTACTTC.

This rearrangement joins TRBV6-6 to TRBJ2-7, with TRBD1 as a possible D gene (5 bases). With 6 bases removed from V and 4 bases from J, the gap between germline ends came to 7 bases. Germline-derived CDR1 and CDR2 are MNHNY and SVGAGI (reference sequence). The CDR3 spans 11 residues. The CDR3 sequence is CASSRQYEQYF. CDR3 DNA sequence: TGTGCCAGCAGCCGACAGTACGAGCAGTACTTC.